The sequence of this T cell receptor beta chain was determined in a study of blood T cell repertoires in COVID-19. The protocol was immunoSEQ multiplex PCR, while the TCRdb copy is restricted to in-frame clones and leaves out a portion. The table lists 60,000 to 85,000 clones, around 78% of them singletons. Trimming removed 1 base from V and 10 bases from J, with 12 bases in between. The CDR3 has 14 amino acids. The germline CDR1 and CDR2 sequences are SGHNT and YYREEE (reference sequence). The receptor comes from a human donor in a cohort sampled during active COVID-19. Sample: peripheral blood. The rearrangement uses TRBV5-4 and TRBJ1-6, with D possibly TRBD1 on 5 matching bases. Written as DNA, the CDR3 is TGTGCCAGCAGCTTGATGTCGGGGGGATCACCCCTCCACTTT. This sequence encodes CASSLMSGGSPLHF.